This TCR beta chain was found in a study of metastatic and nonmetastatic thyroid tumors. At the level of the study: Samples came from malignant and benign thyroid patients, and repertoires were compared across blood and tumor or nodule tissue.

A word on this clone: Its antigen is undetermined.

Study results and caveats: Reportedly, malignant thyroid tumors had significantly higher TCR beta diversity than benign nodules, in blood and tumor.

Authors' analysis steps: Using the CDR3 differences seen across clinicopathological groups, the authors built a distant-metastasis classifier for papillary thyroid cancer, which was meant to discriminate distant-metastatic patients. TCRdb re-called clones via MiXCR from the PCR reads. These V and J calls originate from TCRdb's pipeline instead of the authors' own analysis. This sample yields 15,000 to 20,000 clones, of which 29% are seen a single time; about 13% belongs to the top ten. The CDR3 is made up of 13 amino acids. V lost 2 bases and J 6 bases, leaving 10 bases between the germline ends. Germline V gene sequence: CDR1 SEHNR, CDR2 FQNEAQ (reference sequence). All patients were treatment-naive before thyroid surgery.

Sequencing was performed on tumor tissue. This sequence originates from a female donor with papillary thyroid cancer or a benign thyroid nodule (not recorded which). Some clones in this sample may be carry-over from other donors' samples. The chain links TRBV7-9 to TRBJ1-2, with D possibly being TRBD1 (5 bases). The CDR3 reads CASSLWGVDGYTF. Written as DNA, the CDR3 is TGTGCCAGCAGCTTATGGGGGGTCGATGGCTACACCTTC.